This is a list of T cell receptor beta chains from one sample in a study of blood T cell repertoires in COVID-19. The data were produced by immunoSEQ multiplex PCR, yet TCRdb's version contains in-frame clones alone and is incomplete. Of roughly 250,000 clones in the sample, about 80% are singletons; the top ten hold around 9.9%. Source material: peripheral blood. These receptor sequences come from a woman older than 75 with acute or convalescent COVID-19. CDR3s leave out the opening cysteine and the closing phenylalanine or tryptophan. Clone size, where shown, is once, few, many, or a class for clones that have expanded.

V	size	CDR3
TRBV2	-	ASSLGQGAGETQY
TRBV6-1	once	ASSSGGANSGELF
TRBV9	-	ASSVGRGANTGELF
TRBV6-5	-	ASSYSSGGQPQH
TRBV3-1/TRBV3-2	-	ASSLRGVTGELF
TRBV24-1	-	ATPPDRSYEQY
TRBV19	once	ASSLGQGNYGYT
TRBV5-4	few	ASSLYRVDEQF
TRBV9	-	ASSVDVGRRGPYNEQF
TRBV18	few	ASSPLPGHDYNSPLH
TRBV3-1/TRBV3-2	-	ASSHDGGLFGADTQY
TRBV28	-	ASRPSTGGGQPQH
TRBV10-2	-	ASSEGTLGETQY
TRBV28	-	ASSREWTEAF
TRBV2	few	ASSERGQGGNTIY
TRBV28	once	ASSNPGGYSPLH
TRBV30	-	AWSAGQTQY
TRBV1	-	TRGLGGLGTGNTIY
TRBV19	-	ASSTRTGTNEKLF
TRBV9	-	ASSPTPLAPGTDTQY
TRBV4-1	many	ASSQEGDRHGYT
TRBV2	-	ASTRRATNTEAF
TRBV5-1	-	ASSEGAQSNQPQH
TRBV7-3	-	ASSVAGGPSKQF
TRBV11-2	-	ASSLSRQYYEQY
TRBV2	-	ASNRLAGGPGTDTQY
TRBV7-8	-	ASRAGLAGVTGELF
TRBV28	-	ASSPTGQGQDTQY
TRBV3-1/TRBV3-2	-	ASSRGQRYEQY
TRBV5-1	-	ASSDRGTANEKLF
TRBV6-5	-	ASSPSGLGANVLT
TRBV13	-	ASSYDRAREAF
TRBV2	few	ASRGQVGLNTEAF
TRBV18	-	ASSGGPAANEKLF
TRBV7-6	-	ASSLVPGQGPNNYGYT
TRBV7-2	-	ASSSEAGPYTEAF
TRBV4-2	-	ASSQGLTGTGGVYGYT
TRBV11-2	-	ASRPGWFGEQY
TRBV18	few	ASSPRDSSTDTQY
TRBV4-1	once	ASSGGGYSGNTIY
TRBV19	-	ASSPGDWPTDTQY
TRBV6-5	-	ASSSAPRATTEAF
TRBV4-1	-	ASSQGGLSSYNEQF
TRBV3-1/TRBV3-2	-	ASSQDITSGNYEQY
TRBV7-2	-	ASSRWRDTEAF
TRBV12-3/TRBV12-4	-	ASSLGQGFTIY
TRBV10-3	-	AISGQLPQVNEQF
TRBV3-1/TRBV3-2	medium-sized	ASSQAGRGVGIYEQY
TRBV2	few	ASREQGITEAF
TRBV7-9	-	ASSLGEDRLSYEQY
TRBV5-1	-	ASSSTGDNSPLH
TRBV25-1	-	ASAGDRGDHPTNEKLF
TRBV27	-	ASRSGQGVVNTQY
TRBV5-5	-	ASSRTVPSGNTIY
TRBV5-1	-	ASSAGQNTDTQY
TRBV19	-	ASSIAASGSYNEQF
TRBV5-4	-	ASSSTRTSQETQY
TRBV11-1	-	ASSLTGSSYNEQF